The rows below give T cell receptor beta chains drawn from one sample of a study of blood T cells in healthy people across ages. TCRdb analysed the 5' RACE reads with MiXCR anew, one entry per CDR3 protein. The sample consists of over 700,000 distinct CDR3 sequences, 20% to 25% of them appearing once. The sample was also linked to a second study, of T cells of mothers and their children.

What was sequenced was blood. The receptors originated from a boy younger than 18 in good health. Each CDR3 is given with its conserved first and last residue. The order of the fields is D gene, J gene, V gene, CDR3 protein. The D gene is left open where the match is weak.

D: -; J: -; V: TRBV12-3/TRBV12-4; CDR3: CASSPKNLADNEQFF
D: -; J: TRBJ2-2; V: TRBV7-2; CDR3: CASSLRVAPAGELFF
D: -; J: TRBJ1-1; V: TRBV4-3; CDR3: CASSQDIVRRAFF
D: -; J: TRBJ2-3; V: TRBV3-1; CDR3: CASSQGARADTQYF
D: -; J: TRBJ1-2; V: TRBV16; CDR3: CASSQNTVRGGYTF
D: TRBD2; J: TRBJ2-1; V: TRBV7-6; CDR3: CASSLVGSGAYNEQFF
D: -; J: TRBJ2-5; V: TRBV20-1; CDR3: CSASTKMGTQYF
D: -; J: TRBJ2-5; V: TRBV29-1; CDR3: CSVEIYRVYDQETQYF
D: -; J: TRBJ2-5; V: TRBV29-1; CDR3: CSVEPRRGETQYF
D: TRBD1; J: TRBJ2-1; V: TRBV18; CDR3: CASSRQSGTAAGNEQFF
D: TRBD1; J: TRBJ1-2; V: TRBV7-2; CDR3: CASSFWTGEYGYTF
D: TRBD1; J: TRBJ2-5; V: TRBV12-3/TRBV12-4; CDR3: CASSPWEDRGNQETQYF
D: TRBD1; J: TRBJ1-1; V: TRBV7-2; CDR3: CASNLRDSFDTEAFF
D: TRBD2; J: TRBJ2-1; V: TRBV20-1; CDR3: CSVGAGDPYNEQFF
D: -; J: TRBJ1-2; V: TRBV5-1; CDR3: CASSGIRDGTYGYTF
D: TRBD2; J: TRBJ2-1; V: TRBV14; CDR3: CASSPRASGGAWNEQFF
D: -; J: TRBJ2-1; V: TRBV5-1; CDR3: CASTGSSSYNEQFF
D: -; J: TRBJ1-2; V: TRBV9; CDR3: CASSTNRVMNYGYTF
D: -; J: TRBJ2-4; V: TRBV28; CDR3: CASSFALAGVKNIQYF
D: -; J: TRBJ2-1; V: TRBV3-1; CDR3: CASSAHGGSYNEQFF
D: TRBD2; J: TRBJ2-3; V: TRBV6-4; CDR3: CASSELAGATDTQYF
D: TRBD1; J: TRBJ1-3; V: TRBV28; CDR3: CASSLDRARPGNTIYF